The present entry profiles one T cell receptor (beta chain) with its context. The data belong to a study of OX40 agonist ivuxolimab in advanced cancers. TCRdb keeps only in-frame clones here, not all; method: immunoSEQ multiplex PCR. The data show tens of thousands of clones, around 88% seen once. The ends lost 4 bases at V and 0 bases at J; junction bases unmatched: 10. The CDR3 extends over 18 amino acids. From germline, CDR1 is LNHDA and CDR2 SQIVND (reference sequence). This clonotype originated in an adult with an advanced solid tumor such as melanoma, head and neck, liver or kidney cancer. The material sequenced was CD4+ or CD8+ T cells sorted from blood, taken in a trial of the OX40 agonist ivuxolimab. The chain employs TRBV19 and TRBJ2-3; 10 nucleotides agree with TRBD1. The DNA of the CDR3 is TGTGCCAGTAGTACCTGGGACAGGGGCGTTGGAAGCACAGATACGCAGTATTTT. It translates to CASSTWDRGVGSTDTQYF.